This paragraph covers one TCR beta chain sequence. Random hexamers were used to reverse transcribe an amount of about 0.45 to 1 ug RNA. Each CDR3 protein is one row after TCRdb ran MiXCR on the immunoSEQ multiplex PCR reads. The sample lists more than 200,000 distinct CDR3 sequences; approximately 92% were seen once. The CDR3 loop spans 13 amino acids. V was shortened by 0 bases and J by 3 bases, with 6 bases between the two germline ends. Per the germline V gene, CDR1 is SGDLS and CDR2 is YYNGEE. The multiple sclerosis controls consisted of treatment-naive patients with relapsing-remitting disease, either stable or active. This entry belongs to a study of CD8 T cells in Susac syndrome.

The clonotype was recovered from a human donor with multiple sclerosis. The material sequenced was CD4+ T cells from PBMCs. The chain couples TRBV9 to TRBJ1-1; D not resolved. The CDR3 nucleotides are TGTGCCAGCAGCGTAGATTTATACACTGAAGCTTTCTTT. Protein product: CASSVDLYTEAFF.